Below are 26 T cell receptor beta chains sequenced from a single sample in a study of blood T cell repertoires in COVID-19. The repertoire was sequenced with immunoSEQ multiplex PCR; TCRdb's copy has only in-frame clones and lacks some. This table holds 200,000 to 250,000 clones, roughly 77% found once. Sequencing was done on a sample of PBMCs or T cells enriched from blood (not recorded which). These TCRs come from a man aged 35 to 55 who had recovered from COVID-19.

This clone has only one observation. The chain joins TRBV6-2 or TRBV6-3 to TRBJ1-2; tentative D call: TRBD1 (6 bases). CDR1 and CDR2 (germline): MNHEY, SVGEGT. V was trimmed by 6 bases and J by 2 bases, leaving 10 bases between them. The CDR3 is 13 amino acids. CDR3 amino acids: CASSLQGNYGYTF. The CDR3 coding sequence is TGTGCCAGCAGCCTGCAGGGGAACTATGGCTACACCTTC.

This clone was counted once. This sample also contains other DNA sequences that code for the same CDR3. This chain links TRBV18 with TRBJ1-2; 9 positions match TRBD1. The CDR3 has 14 amino acids. V trimming: 3 bases; J trimming: 2 bases; junction bases outside the gene matches: 1. The germline gives CDR1 KGHSH, CDR2 LQKENI. CDR3 protein: CASSPGQGNYGYTF. The CDR3 coding sequence is TGTGCCAGCTCACCGGGACAGGGAAACTATGGCTACACCTTC. The complete variable domain, with remaining parts taken from reference TRBV18 and TRBJ1-2, reads NAGVMQNPRHLVRRRGQEARLRCSPMKGHSHVYWYRQLPEEGLKFMVYLQKENIIDESGMPKERFSAEFPKEGPSILRIQQVVRGDSAAYFCASSPGQGNYGYTFGSGTRLTVV.

This clone has a handful of counts. The CDR3 DNA sequence: TGTGCCAGCAGCGAGGGACAGGGGGCGAACTATGGCTACACCTTC. Its protein product is CASSEGQGANYGYTF. The chain is built from TRBV7-2 and TRBJ1-2; TRBD1 matches 12 bases. The CDR3 is 15 residues long. CDR1 is SGHTA and CDR2 is FQGNSA in the germline V gene. Trimming took 5 bases from V and 2 from J; bases not matched to a gene: 3.

The V gene is TRBV6-5, the J gene TRBJ2-7; 8 positions match TRBD1. V lost 6 bases and J lost 7; bases outside the gene matches: 11. The CDR3 has 14 residues. Per germline, CDR1 MNHEY and CDR2 SVGAGI. The DNA of the CDR3 is TGTGCCAGCAGCCGACAGGGGCCCCCGAGGGAGCAGTACTTC. The encoded protein is CASSRQGPPREQYF.

This chain links TRBV12-3 or TRBV12-4 with TRBJ1-1; 7 nucleotides match TRBD1. V lost 6 bases, J lost 11 bases, and 9 bases stayed unmatched. The CDR3 sequence is 12 residues long. The CDR3 region is CASSPGTVRAFF. The CDR3 region has the DNA TGTGCCAGCAGCCCCGGGACAGTGCGTGCTTTCTTT.

CDR3 bases: TGTGCCAGCAGCTTAGATGGGCCCACGGGCTACACCTTC. It encodes CASSLDGPTGYTF. V is TRBV7-9 and J is TRBJ1-2, with unresolved D. With 1 base removed from V and 8 bases from J, the gap between germline ends came to 11 bases. Germline V gene lookup returns CDR1 SEHNR and CDR2 FQNEAQ (reference sequence). This CDR3 has 13 amino acids.

The rearrangement links TRBV9 to TRBJ2-1, with 9 bases lining up with TRBD2. Per the germline V gene, CDR1 is SGDLS and CDR2 is YYNGEE. The CDR3 runs to 16 residues. Trimming took 0 bases from V and 13 from J; bases not matched to a gene: 14. The DNA of the CDR3 is TGTGCCAGCAGCGTAGGGGCTAGCGGGACGCCCAAGGGACAGTTCTTC. Residues: CASSVGASGTPKGQFF.

The chain couples TRBV7-8 to TRBJ1-5, with 8 bases aligning to TRBD1. Per the germline V gene, CDR1 is SGHVS and CDR2 is FQNEAQ. The CDR3 is 15 residues long. V was pared by 0 bases and J by 5 bases, with 3 bases of the junction left unmatched. The CDR3 region has the DNA TGTGCCAGCAGCTTAGCCGGGGACAGGTATCAGCCCCAGCATTTT. Encoded protein: CASSLAGDRYQPQHF. The variable domain in full, with the rest retrieved from reference TRBV7-8 and TRBJ1-5, is GAGVSQSPRYKVAKRGQDVALRCDPISGHVSLFWYQQALGQGPEFLTYFQNEAQLDKSGLPSDRFFAERPEGSVSTLKIQRTQQEDSAVYLCASSLAGDRYQPQHFGDGTRLSIL.

This chain joins TRBV2 and TRBJ1-5; TRBD1 agrees at 8 bases. This CDR3 contains 15 residues. The V and J ends lost 7 bases and 6 bases, in that order; junction bases with no gene match: 11. The germline V gene encodes CDR1 SNHLY and CDR2 FYNNEI. CDR3 in DNA: TGTGCCAGCAAAGTACAGGGGGTTGGTCTTCAGCCCCAGCATTTT. Residues: CASKVQGVGLQPQHF.

This chain uses TRBV19 with TRBJ1-2, with 7 bases aligning to TRBD1. The V gene's germline CDR1 is LNHDA and CDR2 SQIVND (reference sequence). V lost 5 bases to trimming and J lost 7 bases; unmatched junction nucleotides: 10. The CDR3 has 14 amino acids. Here the CDR3 reads CASSPDREVSGYTF. The CDR3 nucleotides are TGTGCCAGTAGTCCCGACAGGGAGGTGTCTGGCTACACCTTC. The full variable domain, its missing parts supplied by reference TRBV19 and TRBJ1-2, is DGGITQSPKYLFRKEGQNVTLSCEQNLNHDAMYWYRQDPGQGLRLIYYSQIVNDFQKGDIAEGYSVSREKKESFPLTVTSAQKNPTAFYLCASSPDREVSGYTFGSGTRLTVV.

This chain uses TRBV30 with TRBJ1-1; possible D gene TRBD1, 5 bases. The CDR3 spans 13 residues. V was pared by 3 bases and J by 4 bases, with 12 bases between. CDR1 and CDR2 (germline): GTSNPN, SVGIG (reference sequence). CDR3 nucleotide sequence: TGTGCCTGGAGCCCGGTGGGGGGCACTGAAGCTTTCTTT. Its translation is CAWSPVGGTEAFF. Variable domain in full (rest from reference TRBV30 and TRBJ1-1): SQTIHQWPATLVQPVGSPLSLECTVEGTSNPNLYWYRQAAGRGLQLLFYSVGIGQISSEVPQNLSASRPQDRQFILSSKKLLLSDSGFYLCAWSPVGGTEAFFGQGTRLTVV.

This chain links TRBV6-5 with TRBJ1-5; D not certain. Trimming removed 8 bases from V and 0 bases from J, with 14 bases in between. CDR1 MNHEY and CDR2 SVGAGI come from the germline V gene. There are 15 residues in the CDR3. CDR3 sequence: CASRRREDSNQPQHF. CDR3 DNA sequence: TGTGCCAGCCGGAGGAGGGAGGATAGCAATCAGCCCCAGCATTTT.

Only a few counts were recorded for this clone. The chain combines TRBV6-2 or TRBV6-3 with TRBJ1-2; D unresolved. Germline V gene sequence: CDR1 MNHEY, CDR2 SVGEGT. Trimming cost V 4 bases and J 2 bases, with 11 bases left between them. The CDR3 is 14 amino acids. DNA for the CDR3: TGTGCCAGCAGTTCCTATGCCCAAAACTATGGCTACACCTTC. This codes for CASSSYAQNYGYTF.

This chain uses TRBV20-1 with TRBJ2-5; tentative D call: TRBD2 (6 bases). Germline V lookup: CDR1 DFQATT, CDR2 SNEGSKA (reference sequence). V was shortened by 7 bases and J by 2 bases, with 8 bases between the two germline ends. The CDR3 is 11 residues long. CDR3 in amino acids: CSVAGQETQYF. The CDR3 DNA sequence: TGCAGTGTGGCGGGGCAAGAGACCCAGTACTTC.

This clone has just a few counts. V is TRBV7-9 and J is TRBJ1-2; TRBD1 aligns across 8 bases. V lost 5 bases to trimming and J lost 4 bases; unmatched junction nucleotides: 9. Per the germline V gene, CDR1 is SEHNR and CDR2 is FQNEAQ (reference sequence). The CDR3 length is 15 residues. CDR3 nucleotides: TGTGCCAGCAGCCCGCGGACAGGGTTGGGCTATGGCTACACCTTC. It translates to CASSPRTGLGYGYTF. The complete variable domain, with remaining parts taken from reference TRBV7-9 and TRBJ1-2, reads DTGVSQNPRHKITKRGQNVTFRCDPISEHNRLYWYRQTLGQGPEFLTYFQNEAQLEKSRLLSDRFSAERPKGSFSTLEIQRTEQGDSAMYLCASSPRTGLGYGYTFGSGTRLTVV.

V usage is TRBV10-3 and J usage is TRBJ2-4; 15 bases map to TRBD2. This CDR3 has 19 residues. With V trimmed by 5 bases and J by 3 bases, 11 bases remained unmatched. CDR1 and CDR2 (germline): ENHRY, SYGVKD. This CDR3 reads CAISSPGLAGGRGKNIQYF. The CDR3 nucleotides are TGTGCCATCAGTAGTCCGGGACTAGCGGGGGGTAGAGGCAAAAACATTCAGTACTTC.

V gene TRBV5-1 combines with J gene TRBJ2-3; a possible D gene is TRBD1 (5 bases). The CDR3 runs 12 residues. Germline V gives CDR1 SGHRS, CDR2 YFSETQ. Between the trimmed V and J ends, which lost 6 bases and 4 bases, there was a span of 9 bases. CDR3 sequence (DNA): TGCGCCAGCAAGCAGGGCGCAGATACGCAGTATTTT. This gives the protein CASKQGADTQYF.

The gene calls are TRBV11-2 and TRBJ1-1, with unresolved D. The CDR3 spans 14 residues. Germline V lookup: CDR1 SGHAT, CDR2 FQNNGV. Trimming took off 1 base at V and 3 bases at J, with 9 bases between the two ends. CDR3 amino acids: CASSLGGRYTEAFF. In nucleotides, the CDR3 is TGTGCCAGCAGCTTAGGTGGCAGATACACTGAAGCTTTCTTT.

The rearrangement joins TRBV7-8 to TRBJ2-3; 8 bases are shared with TRBD2. The V gene's germline CDR1 is SGHVS and CDR2 FQNEAQ. The CDR3 spans 15 residues. Losses at the gene ends were 5 bases for V and 2 bases for J; bases not matched to a gene: 6. The CDR3 DNA sequence: TGTGCCAGCAGCCAGAGGACTAGCTTCACAGATACGCAGTATTTT. As protein: CASSQRTSFTDTQYF.

This chain connects TRBV5-6 to TRBJ1-4, with D possibly TRBD1 on 5 matching bases. V lost 3 bases, J lost 5 bases, and 17 bases lay in between. The CDR3 consists of 16 residues. Germline V lookup: CDR1 SGHDT, CDR2 YYEEEE. The CDR3 coding sequence is TGTGCCAGCAGCTCGCAAATACAGGTTAGGAATGAAAAACTGTTTTTT. This sequence encodes CASSSQIQVRNEKLFF.

This clone was observed once. CDR3 sequence: CASSKETSGRPSHNEQFF. CDR3 sequence (DNA): TGTGCCAGCAGCAAAGAGACTAGCGGGAGGCCCTCACACAATGAGCAGTTCTTC. J is TRBJ2-1 and V is TRBV21-1; the table's D call, TRBD2, has no DNA check behind it. TRBV21-1 is annotated as a pseudogene. This CDR3 spans 18 amino acids.

V and J are TRBV30 and TRBJ2-7; 8 positions match TRBD1. V gave up 5 bases and J gave up 2 bases; unmatched junction bases: 5. The CDR3 extends over 13 amino acids. Germline assignment: CDR1 GTSNPN and CDR2 SVGIG (reference sequence). CDR3 protein: CAWEKQGAYEQYF. The CDR3 nucleotides read TGTGCCTGGGAGAAACAGGGGGCCTACGAGCAGTACTTC.

The CDR3 spells CASSIGTGSGTEAFF. The CDR3 bases are TGTGCCAGTAGTATAGGGACAGGGTCGGGGACTGAAGCTTTCTTT. The chain joins TRBV19 to TRBJ1-1, with 8 bases aligning to TRBD1. V shed 1 base and J 5 bases; nucleotides not matched to a gene: 6. The CDR3 length is 15 residues. In germline, CDR1 is LNHDA, CDR2 SQIVND (reference sequence).

This clone appeared once. The chain uses TRBV2 and TRBJ1-4, with TRBD1 identical over 10 bases. Unmatched junction bases numbered 2, after V lost 4 bases and J lost 6 bases. This CDR3 region has 14 residues. CDR1 is SNHLY and CDR2 is FYNNEI in the germline V gene. In DNA form, the CDR3 reads TGTGCCAGCAGTGTGACAGGGGGCTATGAAAAACTGTTTTTT. This encodes CASSVTGGYEKLFF.

This rearrangement joins TRBV7-3 to TRBJ2-1, with D possibly being TRBD1 (5 bases). The CDR3 extends over 15 amino acids. The germline V gene encodes CDR1 SGHTA and CDR2 FQGTGA. V gave up 2 bases and J gave up 6 bases, with 14 bases separating them. The CDR3 DNA follows: TGTGCCAGCAGCTTAGTGGGGAAAGGGGTCAATGAGCAGTTCTTC. Its translation: CASSLVGKGVNEQFF.

This chain joins TRBV7-2 and TRBJ1-5; 7 bases agree with TRBD1. Germline lookup yields CDR1 SGHTA and CDR2 FQGNSA. The CDR3 runs to 15 residues. Trimming at V came to 5 bases and at J to 4 bases, leaving 8 bases not matched to a gene. CDR3 bases: TGTGCCAGCAGCCCCGAGGGACAGTTAAATCAGCCCCAGCATTTT. This codes for CASSPEGQLNQPQHF.